Listed here is a single T cell receptor (beta chain). Some clones are missing from TCRdb's copy, which holds only in-frame ones; the method was immunoSEQ multiplex PCR. The sample holds under 250,000 clones; around nine tenths are singletons and the top ten take 0.8% to 1.2%. The germline V gene has CDR1 MNHEY and CDR2 SMNVEV (reference sequence). V lost 7 bases, J lost 7 bases, and 16 bases lay in between. The CDR3 consists of 13 residues. The data were obtained in a study of cytomegalovirus exposure and HLA in healthy donors. Overall study: The same platform was used for the 130 or so validation repertoires as for the 650 to 700 first-cohort repertoires, as reported in a later analysis.

The chain is built from TRBV27 and TRBJ1-1; D is ambiguous. Specimen: PBMCs. The sequence was obtained from a woman between 18 and 29 years old in good health and CMV-seronegative. CDR3 nucleotides: TGTGCCAGCACCGGTAATACTGCGGATGAAGCTTTCTTT. Its protein product is CASTGNTADEAFF.